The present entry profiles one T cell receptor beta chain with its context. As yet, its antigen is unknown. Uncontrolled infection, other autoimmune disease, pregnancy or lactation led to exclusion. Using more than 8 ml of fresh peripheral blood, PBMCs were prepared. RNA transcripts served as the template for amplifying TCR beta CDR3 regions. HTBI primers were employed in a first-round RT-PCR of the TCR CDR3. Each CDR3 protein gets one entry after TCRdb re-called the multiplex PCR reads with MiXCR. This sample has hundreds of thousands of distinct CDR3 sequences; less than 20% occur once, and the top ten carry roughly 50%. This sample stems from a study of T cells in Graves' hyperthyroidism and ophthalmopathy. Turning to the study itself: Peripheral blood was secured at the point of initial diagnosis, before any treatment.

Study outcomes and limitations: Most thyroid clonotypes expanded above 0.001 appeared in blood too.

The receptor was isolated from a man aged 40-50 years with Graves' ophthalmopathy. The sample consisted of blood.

In DNA form, the CDR3 reads TGTGCCAGCAGTTCGCGACTAGTCCGTAGCACAGATACGCAGTATTTT. Translation: CASSSRLVRSTDTQYF. The chain carries TRBV28 and TRBJ2-3, with a possible D match to TRBD2 (6 bases). This CDR3 is 16 amino acids long. Deletions cut 4 bases from V and 0 bases from J, with 14 bases between. The germline CDR1 and CDR2 sequences are MDHEN and SYDVKM.